These T cell receptor beta chains were read from a single sample in a study of shared clonotypes between healthy human individuals. The repertoire was sequenced with immunoSEQ multiplex PCR; TCRdb's copy has only in-frame clones and lacks some. The sample lists around 1.4 million clones, about 98.5% occurring once. Sequencing used naive CD4+ T cells sorted from blood. The receptors stem from a man under 40 in good health. Each CDR3 is given with its conserved first and last residue. The D gene is left open where the match is weak.

d_gene	v_gene	j_gene	CDR3nt	CDR3aa
-	TRBV27	TRBJ1-1	-	CASSSSTGNTEAFF
TRBD2	TRBV2	TRBJ2-1	TGTGCCAGCAGTGGCACTAGCGGGGGCCGAAATGAGCAGTTCTTC	CASSGTSGGRNEQFF
-	TRBV10-3	TRBJ2-2	TGTGCCATCAGTGACTGGCAGGGTATCGGGGAGCTGTTTTTT	CAISDWQGIGELFF
-	TRBV11-2	TRBJ2-7	TGTGCCAGCAGCTTAGATTATTCGAGCGAGGGGGGAACTTACGAGCAGTACTTC	CASSLDYSSEGGTYEQYF
-	TRBV11-2	TRBJ1-2	TGTGCCAGCAGCTTAGATGCAGGCGGCTATGGCTACACCTTC	CASSLDAGGYGYTF
-	TRBV7-8	TRBJ1-5	TGTGCCAGCAGCTTAGTTGGGGGAGTCAGCAATCAGCCCCAGCATTTT	CASSLVGGVSNQPQHF
TRBD2	TRBV18	TRBJ2-7	TGTGCCAGCTCACCGGCACTAGCGAGGATCTCCTACGAGCAGTACTTC	CASSPALARISYEQYF
-	TRBV7-2	TRBJ2-6	TGTGCCAGCAGCTTAGGCTTCACTGGGGCCAACGTCCTGACTTTC	CASSLGFTGANVLTF
TRBD1	TRBV5-6	TRBJ2-7	TGTGCCAGCAGCTGGAACGGACAGGGGTTATACGAGCAGTACTTC	CASSWNGQGLYEQYF
TRBD2	TRBV30	TRBJ2-3	TGTGCCTGGGGGAGAGCGGGAGGACGCACAGATACGCAGTATTTT	CAWGRAGGRTDTQYF
TRBD1	TRBV7-2	TRBJ1-4	TGTGCCAGCAGCTTTCCTACACGTTTGACAGGGGAAGAAAAACTGTTTTTT	CASSFPTRLTGEEKLFF
-	TRBV13	TRBJ2-2	TGTGCCAGCCTCCTGAGCAGGGGCACCGGGGAGCTGTTTTTT	CASLLSRGTGELFF
TRBD2	TRBV2	TRBJ2-1	TGTGCCAGCAGTGTAATAGCGGGAGTAGGACAGTTCTTC	CASSVIAGVGQFF
-	TRBV10-2	TRBJ2-7	TGCGCCACCGGACAAGCGTACGAGCAGTACTTC	CATGQAYEQYF
-	TRBV28	TRBJ2-7	TGTGCCAGCTCGGGGGTCGAGCAGTACTTC	CASSGVEQYF
-	TRBV9	TRBJ1-1	TGTGCCAGCAGCGTAGGATTCATGAACACTGAAGCTTTCTTT	CASSVGFMNTEAFF
-	TRBV2	TRBJ1-5	TGTGCCAGCAGTGAAGGTAGTTGGAGCAATCAGCCCCAGCATTTT	CASSEGSWSNQPQHF
TRBD2	TRBV5-5	TRBJ2-3	TGTGCCAGCAGCCGCCAGCCTAGCGGCCCCACAGATACGCAGTATTTT	CASSRQPSGPTDTQYF
-	TRBV5-1	TRBJ2-6	TGCGCCAGCAAAAGTTCCGGGGCCAACGTCCTGACTTTC	CASKSSGANVLTF
-	TRBV18	TRBJ2-1	TGTGCCAGCTCATCCGCCGGGTCTTCCTACAATGAGCAGTTCTTC	CASSSAGSSYNEQFF
TRBD2	TRBV2	TRBJ2-5	TGTGCCAGCAGTGTCGGGACTAGGGAAGAGACCCAGTACTTC	CASSVGTREETQYF